This T cell receptor (beta chain) was found in a study of shared clonotypes between healthy human individuals. Study details: Each donor had three CD4 naive, three CD4 memory, two CD8 naive and one CD8 memory plate.

Assay used: immunoSEQ multiplex PCR; TCRdb lists only in-frame clones, some missing. The sample yields under 2.5 million clones, roughly 90% seen once. Germline CDR1 and CDR2: MNHNS and SASEGT. The CDR3 sequence is 15 residues long. Trimming took off 0 bases at V and 8 bases at J, with 13 bases between the two ends. This clonotype was sampled from a young man in good health. Some clones in this sample may be carry-over from other donors' samples. The chain carries TRBV6-1 and TRBJ1-4; no reliable D call. The specimen was naive CD4+ T cells from PBMCs. Described subset: CD45RA+ positively selected. The DNA for the CDR3 is TGTGCCAGCAGTGAAGCGCTATTCCGAGGGGAAAAACTGTTTTTT. This codes for CASSEALFRGEKLFF.